This section outlines one TCR beta chain sequence together with its context. The sample originates from a study of blood T cell repertoires in COVID-19. Looking at the study overall: Both acute and convalescent COVID-19 samples were obtained from the United States, Italy and Spain. PBMCs, B-cell-depleted T cells, or T cells provided the cDNA or gDNA that made up the material.

Per the authors' pipeline: Amplification of reference gene primers provided the estimated nucleated cell counts. This table comes from immunoSEQ multiplex PCR, and its TCRdb copy is limited to in-frame clones, with some not included. The V and J calls and the clone size are those of that table, but D and trimming were determined from the DNA. The sample contains approximately 280,000 clones, more than 75% of which appear only once. Germline lookup yields CDR1 MDHEN and CDR2 SYDVKM. The V end lost 5 bases, the J end lost 8 bases, and 9 bases lay between the germline ends. The CDR3 runs 11 residues. The receptor comes from a woman in her thirties who had recovered from COVID-19. Sequencing was carried out using peripheral blood. V usage is TRBV28 and J usage is TRBJ1-1, with a weak D call TRBD1 (6 bases). The DNA for the CDR3 is TGTGCCAGCAGTGACACAGGGGAAGCTTTCTTT. Encoded protein: CASSDTGEAFF.